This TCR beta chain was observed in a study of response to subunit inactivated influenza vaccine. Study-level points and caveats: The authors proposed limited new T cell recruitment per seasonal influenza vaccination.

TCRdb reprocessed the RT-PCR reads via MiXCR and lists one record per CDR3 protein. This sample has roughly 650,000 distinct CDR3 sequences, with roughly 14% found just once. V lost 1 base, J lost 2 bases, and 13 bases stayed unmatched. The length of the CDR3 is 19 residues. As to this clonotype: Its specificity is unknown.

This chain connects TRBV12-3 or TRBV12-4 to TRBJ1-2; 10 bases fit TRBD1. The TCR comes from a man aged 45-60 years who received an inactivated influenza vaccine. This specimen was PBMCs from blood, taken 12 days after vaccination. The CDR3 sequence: CASSLGGTGERGVNYGYTF. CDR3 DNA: TGTGCCAGCAGTTTAGGTGGGACAGGGGAAAGAGGGGTGAACTATGGCTACACCTTC.